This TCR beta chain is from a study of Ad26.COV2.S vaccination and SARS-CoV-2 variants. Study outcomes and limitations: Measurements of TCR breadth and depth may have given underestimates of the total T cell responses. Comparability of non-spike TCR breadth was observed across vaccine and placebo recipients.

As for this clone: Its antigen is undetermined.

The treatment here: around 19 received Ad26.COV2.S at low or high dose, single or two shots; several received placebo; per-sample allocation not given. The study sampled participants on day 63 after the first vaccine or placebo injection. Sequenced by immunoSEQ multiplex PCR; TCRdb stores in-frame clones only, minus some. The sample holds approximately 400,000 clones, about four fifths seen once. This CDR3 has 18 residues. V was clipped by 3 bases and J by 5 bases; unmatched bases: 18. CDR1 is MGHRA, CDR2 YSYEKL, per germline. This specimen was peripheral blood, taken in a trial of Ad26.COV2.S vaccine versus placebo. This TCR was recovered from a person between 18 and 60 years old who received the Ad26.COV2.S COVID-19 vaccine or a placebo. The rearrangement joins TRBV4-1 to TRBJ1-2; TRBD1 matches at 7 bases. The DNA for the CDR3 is TGCGCCAGCAGCCAGGTTTTCCGCCGGGACAGCCAGGGGTATGGCTACACCTTC. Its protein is CASSQVFRRDSQGYGYTF.